Included here is one T cell receptor (beta chain) sequence, with context. With a J-beta primer mix and a sample-barcoded 5' primer, a second PCR ran roughly 6 to 11 cycles. TCRdb re-called the 5' RACE reads through MiXCR, storing one row per CDR3 protein. The table has more than 650,000 distinct CDR3 sequences, about 53% seen once. The sample originates from a study of blood T cells in healthy people across ages. Trimming at V came to 4 bases and at J to 0 bases, leaving 8 bases not matched to a gene. Germline V gene sequence: CDR1 DFQATT, CDR2 SNEGSKA (reference sequence). The CDR3 is made up of 15 amino acids.

This TCR came from a man aged 80 or over in good health. Sequencing was performed on blood. The chain joins TRBV20-1 to TRBJ1-1, with TRBD1 matching over 7 bases. CDR3 DNA: TGCAGTGCTAAGGTACAGGGGCAACTGAACACTGAAGCTTTCTTT. It is translated as CSAKVQGQLNTEAFF.